This TCR beta chain was sequenced for a study of OX40 agonist ivuxolimab in advanced cancers. Whole-study context: Patients received the agonistic anti-OX40 (CD134) antibody ivuxolimab. Among those enrolled, mean age was about 63 years (range about 23 to 80) and about 81% were male. General study findings and limits: Some patients without response likewise showed low normalized clonal expansion.

As for this clone: What it recognizes is unknown.

The CDR3 totals 15 residues. The germline V gene has CDR1 SGHTA and CDR2 FQGTGA. Trimming shortened V by 5 bases and J by 5 bases, and 18 bases separated the two germline ends. The protocol was immunoSEQ multiplex PCR, while the TCRdb copy is restricted to in-frame clones and leaves out a portion. The sample includes around 100,000 clones, 90% of them seen just once. The genes are TRBV7-3 and TRBJ1-2; D unclear. The starting material was CD4+ or CD8+ T cells sorted from blood, obtained in a trial of the OX40 agonist ivuxolimab. This receptor was identified in an adult with an advanced solid tumor such as melanoma, head and neck, liver or kidney cancer. CDR3 bases: TGTGCCAGCAGCCGTGACGGCCCGACTGTATATGGCTACACCTTC. The encoded protein is CASSRDGPTVYGYTF.